The next 25 T cell receptor beta chains were all read from a single sample in a study of CD8 T cells in ankylosing spondylitis. TCRdb re-called the 5' RACE reads with MiXCR, one entry per CDR3 protein. The sample consists of around 150,000 distinct CDR3 sequences, around 6.6% of them appearing once. Sequenced material: blood, either unsorted or a sorted T cell fraction (not recorded which). These receptors came from a female donor with ankylosing spondylitis or in good health (not recorded which).

This clonotype was counted ten times or more. The V gene is TRBV9, the J gene TRBJ1-2; D is possibly TRBD1 (5 bases). The germline gives CDR1 SGDLS, CDR2 YYNGEE. V lost 6 bases, J lost 4 bases, and 13 bases lay in between. The length of the CDR3 is 13 residues. CDR3 sequence (DNA): TGTGCCAGCATGGGGGGAAGGGGCTATGGCTACACCTTC. Protein product: CASMGGRGYGYTF.

The table lists this clonotype with many counts. The genes are TRBV4-1 and TRBJ1-2; D unresolved. The CDR3 length is 14 residues. V gave up 1 base and J gave up 0 bases, with 6 bases separating them. CDR1 MGHRA and CDR2 YSYEKL come from the germline V gene. The CDR3 sequence: CASSQGPTNYGYTF. CDR3 coding DNA: TGCGCCAGCAGCCAAGGCCCTACTAACTATGGCTACACCTTC.

This clonotype was detected ten times or more. This chain joins TRBV11-2 and TRBJ2-2; 7 bases are shared with TRBD1. Trimming removed 3 bases from V and 8 bases from J; junction bases left unmatched: 6. Germline V gives CDR1 SGHAT, CDR2 FQNNGV. The CDR3 consists of 14 residues. CDR3 in DNA: TGTGCCAGCAGCTTGGACAGGTCTCTGGGGGAGCTGTTTTTT. It encodes CASSLDRSLGELFF.

This clonotype was detected ten times or more. The chain employs TRBV7-9 and TRBJ2-3, with TRBD2 matching over 14 bases. The CDR3 contains 15 residues. The J segment lost 6 bases and the V segment lost 5 bases, leaving 4 bases of the junction unmatched. Germline V gene lookup returns CDR1 SEHNR and CDR2 FQNEAQ (reference sequence). This CDR3 reads CASSLTSGGGDTQYF. DNA for the CDR3: TGTGCCAGCAGCCTGACTAGCGGGGGGGGTGATACGCAGTATTTT.

There are many counts of this clonotype. The V gene is TRBV20-1, the J gene TRBJ1-5, with D possibly being TRBD1 (5 bases). With 5 bases removed from V and 5 bases from J, the gap between germline ends came to 10 bases. Germline CDR1 and CDR2: DFQATT and SNEGSKA (reference sequence). The CDR3 has 12 residues. CDR3 nucleotides: TGCAGTGCTCATGACAGACATCAGCCCCAGCATTTT. Amino acids: CSAHDRHQPQHF.

This clonotype has only a few counts. The chain uses TRBV5-1 and TRBJ1-2; weak D call: TRBD1 (6 bases). V was trimmed by 0 bases and J by 4 bases, leaving 13 bases between them. The length of the CDR3 is 15 residues. Germline V lookup: CDR1 SGHRS, CDR2 YFSETQ. The CDR3 region is CASSLAGDLGYGYTF. In nucleotides, the CDR3 is TGCGCCAGCAGCTTGGCAGGGGACCTTGGCTATGGCTACACCTTC.

The chain uses TRBV11-1 and TRBJ2-2; 8 bases match TRBD1. Germline trimming cut 5 bases from V and 4 bases from J; bases unmatched to any gene: 15. The CDR3 is made up of 18 amino acids. The germline V gene encodes CDR1 SGHAT and CDR2 FQDESV (reference sequence). CDR3 sequence: CASSPHATGAVATGELFF. In DNA, the CDR3 is TGTGCCAGCAGCCCACACGCGACAGGGGCCGTTGCCACCGGGGAGCTGTTTTTT.

There are many counts of this clonotype. V and J are TRBV5-1 and TRBJ2-3; the D is unclear. Between the trimmed V and J ends, which lost 2 bases and 0 bases, there was a span of 10 bases. The V gene's germline CDR1 is SGHRS and CDR2 YFSETQ. CDR3 size: 15 residues. Here the CDR3 reads CASSFLPVSTDTQYF. CDR3 DNA: TGCGCCAGCAGCTTTCTCCCAGTAAGCACAGATACGCAGTATTTT.

Concerning this clonotype itself: Being one base from a much bigger clone, this may be a read error. The gene calls are TRBV12-3 or TRBV12-4 and TRBJ1-4; 7 bases are shared with TRBD1. The CDR3 runs to 18 residues. In nucleotides, the CDR3 is TGTGCCTGCAGTAGTGCCGGGACAGCCCTAAACATTAATGAAAAACTGTTTTTT. Translation: CACSSAGTALNINEKLFF.

This clonotype was picked up many times. The chain couples TRBV10-3 to TRBJ1-2; 7 nucleotides match TRBD1. With V trimmed by 11 bases and J by 10 bases, 10 bases remained unmatched. This CDR3 has 11 residues. Germline lookup yields CDR1 ENHRY and CDR2 SYGVKD. CDR3: CAATGSTDYTF. The CDR3 bases are TGTGCCGCGACAGGGAGCACGGACTACACCTTC.

This clonotype appeared many times. V and J are TRBV28 and TRBJ2-5, with a weak D call TRBD1 (6 bases). Germline CDR1 is MDHEN and CDR2 is SYDVKM. This CDR3 has 13 residues. V lost 7 bases to trimming and J lost 7 bases, with 16 bases between them. This CDR3 is CASMGSGVGTQYF. CDR3 sequence (DNA): TGTGCCAGCATGGGTTCAGGGGTCGGGACCCAGTACTTC. The full variable domain, in which reference TRBV28 and TRBJ2-5 provide the parts outside the CDR3, is DVKVTQSSRYLVKRTGEKVFLECVQDMDHENMFWYRQDPGLGLRLIYFSYDVKMKEKGDIPEGYSVSREKKERFSLILESASTNQTSMYLCASMGSGVGTQYFGPGTRLLVL.

This clonotype has more than one count but fewer than ten. This chain connects TRBV7-3 to TRBJ2-2; D is perhaps TRBD1 (6 bases). The CDR3 is 16 amino acids. Germline V lookup: CDR1 SGHTA, CDR2 FQGTGA. V lost 3 bases, J lost 4 bases, and 15 bases lay in between. The CDR3 protein is CASSFSGTLSTGELFF. CDR3 DNA: TGTGCCAGCAGCTTCTCCGGGACACTGAGCACCGGGGAGCTGTTTTTT.

This clonotype was counted only a few times. This chain connects TRBV6-5 to TRBJ1-1; no clear D gene. Germline V gives CDR1 MNHEY, CDR2 SVGAGI. The CDR3 consists of 12 residues. V shed 5 bases and J shed 5 bases, with 9 bases lying between them. CDR3 sequence (DNA): TGTGCCAGCAGTGGTATTGGAACTGAAGCTTTCTTT. Translation gives CASSGIGTEAFF.

This clonotype was seen at least ten times. DNA of the CDR3: TGTGCCAGCAGCCGAAGTCGTACGGAAGAAGCTTTCTTT. The encoded protein is CASSRSRTEEAFF. V is TRBV11-2 and J is TRBJ1-1; D not resolved. Germline CDR1 reads SGHAT; CDR2 reads FQNNGV. Trimming stripped 5 bases from V and 8 bases from J, with 15 bases between. CDR3 length: 13 amino acids.

The sample holds many counts of this clonotype. The chain has TRBV4-2 and TRBJ1-5, with TRBD1 identical over 8 bases. Germline V lookup: CDR1 LGHNA, CDR2 YNFKEQ. The CDR3 has 16 amino acids. Trimming cost V 0 bases and J 3 bases; bases outside gene matches: 4. CDR3 nucleotide sequence: TGTGCCAGCAGCCAAGATTTGGGACAGGACAATCAGCCCCAGCATTTT. This encodes CASSQDLGQDNQPQHF.

This clonotype was seen repeatedly, ten times or more. The V gene is TRBV15, the J gene TRBJ2-5, with D tentatively TRBD1 (6 bases). Trimming stripped 0 bases from V and 0 bases from J, with 8 bases between. This CDR3 comprises 15 residues. The germline V gene encodes CDR1 LNHNV and CDR2 YYDKDF (reference sequence). The CDR3 DNA sequence: TGTGCCACCAGCAGAGACAGGGGATACCAAGAGACCCAGTACTTC. As protein: CATSRDRGYQETQYF.

This clonotype was observed at least ten times. V gene TRBV7-4 combines with J gene TRBJ1-5; D call uncertain. Deletions cut 0 bases from V and 4 bases from J, with 10 bases between. This CDR3 is 15 amino acids long. Germline CDR1 reads SGHVT; CDR2 reads SQSDAQ. The CDR3 protein is CASSLARALNQPQHF. CDR3 bases: TGTGCCAGCAGCTTAGCGCGGGCCTTGAATCAGCCCCAGCATTTT.

CDR3 region: CASSPRLASSYNEQFF. DNA for the CDR3: TGTGCCAGCAGCCCCCGACTAGCGTCCTCCTACAATGAGCAGTTCTTC. V gene TRBV9 combines with J gene TRBJ2-1, with 8 bases aligning to TRBD2. CDR3 length: 16 amino acids. Trimming removed 4 bases from V and 0 bases from J; junction bases left unmatched: 6. CDR1 and CDR2 from the germline V gene are SGDLS and YYNGEE.

This clonotype was observed at least ten times. The chain couples TRBV12-3 or TRBV12-4 to TRBJ1-4; D not certain. This CDR3 region has 14 residues. Between the trimmed V and J ends, which lost 3 bases and 2 bases, there was a span of 7 bases. CDR3 nucleotides: TGTGCCAGCAGTTTGGGCCAGACTAATGAAAAACTGTTTTTT. It is translated as CASSLGQTNEKLFF.

This clonotype was counted only a few times. This rearrangement joins TRBV7-2 to TRBJ2-5; D unclear. Trimming pared 2 bases from V and 2 bases from J, leaving 12 bases between. CDR3 size: 15 residues. The germline V gene encodes CDR1 SGHTA and CDR2 FQGNSA. The CDR3 DNA follows: TGTGCCAGCAGCTTAAGTTACAGCAGACAAGAGACCCAGTACTTC. This translates into CASSLSYSRQETQYF.

The sample holds a few counts of this clonotype. This chain joins TRBV30 and TRBJ2-3, with D perhaps TRBD1 (7 bases). The CDR3 length is 12 residues. The V gene lost 8 bases and the J gene lost 2 bases, with 11 bases spanning the gap. Germline loops: CDR1 GTSNPN, CDR2 SVGIG (reference sequence). The CDR3 DNA sequence: TGTGCCGGAGGGGGCAACACAGATACGCAGTATTTT. As protein: CAGGGNTDTQYF.

This clonotype has only a few counts. This chain uses TRBV4-1 with TRBJ2-1; a weak D match, TRBD2 (6 bases). The ends were cut back, 0 bases at V and 2 bases at J, with 17 bases in the middle. The CDR3 length is 18 residues. Germline CDR1 MGHRA, CDR2 YSYEKL. CDR3 bases: TGCGCCAGCAGCCAAGATAGTGTGGCTAGCGTACCCTACAATGAGCAGTTCTTC. It specifies CASSQDSVASVPYNEQFF.

This clonotype showed up many times. V is TRBV20-1 and J is TRBJ1-5; TRBD1 agrees at 7 bases. The trim removed 0 bases at V and 3 bases at J, leaving 5 bases unmatched. The CDR3 has 15 residues. Germline CDR1 DFQATT, CDR2 SNEGSKA (reference sequence). Here the CDR3 reads CSARDPTGYNQPQHF. CDR3 nucleotide sequence: TGCAGTGCTAGAGACCCGACAGGGTACAATCAGCCCCAGCATTTT.

In this sample, this clonotype turned up many times. J is TRBJ1-4 and V is TRBV28, with a possible D match to TRBD1 (6 bases). The germline V gene encodes CDR1 MDHEN and CDR2 SYDVKM. V lost 5 bases to trimming and J lost 5 bases, with 9 bases between them. The CDR3 consists of 13 residues. The CDR3: CASSEGVNEKLFF. The CDR3 DNA reads as TGTGCCAGCAGTGAGGGGGTAAATGAAAAACTGTTTTTT.

This clonotype was detected many times. CDR3 protein: CASSPTGNGGNQPQHF. CDR3 sequence (DNA): TGCGCCAGCAGCCCGACAGGGAATGGGGGCAATCAGCCCCAGCATTTT. The rearrangement joins TRBV4-1 to TRBJ1-5, with 7 bases fitting TRBD1. The germline gives CDR1 MGHRA, CDR2 YSYEKL. There are 16 residues in the CDR3. V dropped 4 bases and J dropped 2; count of bases not matched to a gene: 8.